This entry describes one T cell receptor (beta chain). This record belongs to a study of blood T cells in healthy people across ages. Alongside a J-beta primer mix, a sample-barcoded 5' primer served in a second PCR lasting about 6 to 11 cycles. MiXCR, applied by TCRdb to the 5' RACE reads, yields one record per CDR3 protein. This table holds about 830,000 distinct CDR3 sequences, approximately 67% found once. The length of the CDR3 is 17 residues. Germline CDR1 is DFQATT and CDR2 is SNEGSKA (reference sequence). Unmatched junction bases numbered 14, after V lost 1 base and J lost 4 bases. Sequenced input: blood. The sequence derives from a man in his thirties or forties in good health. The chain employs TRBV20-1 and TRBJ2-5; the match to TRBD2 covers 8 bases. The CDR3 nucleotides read TGCAGTGCTAGAGTCCTTTTTGGAGCGGGGGTACGAGAGACCCAGTACTTC. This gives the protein CSARVLFGAGVRETQYF.